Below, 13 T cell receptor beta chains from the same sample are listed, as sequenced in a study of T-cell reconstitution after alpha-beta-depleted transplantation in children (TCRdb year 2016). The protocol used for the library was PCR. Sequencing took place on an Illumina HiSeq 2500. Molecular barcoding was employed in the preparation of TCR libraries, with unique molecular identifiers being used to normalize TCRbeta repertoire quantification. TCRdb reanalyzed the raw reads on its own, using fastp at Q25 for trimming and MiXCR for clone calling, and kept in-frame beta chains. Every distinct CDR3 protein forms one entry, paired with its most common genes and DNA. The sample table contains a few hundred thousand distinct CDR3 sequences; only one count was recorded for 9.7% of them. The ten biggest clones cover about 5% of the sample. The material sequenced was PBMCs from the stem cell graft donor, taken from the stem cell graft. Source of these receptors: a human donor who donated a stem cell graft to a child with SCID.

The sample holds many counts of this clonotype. CDR3 region: CASSAGGYGYTF. The CDR3 bases are TGTGCCAGCAGTGCTGGAGGCTATGGCTACACCTTC. V usage is TRBV12-3 or TRBV12-4 and J usage is TRBJ1-2; D not certain. Trimming pared 5 bases from V and 4 bases from J, leaving 8 bases between. CDR3 length: 12 amino acids.

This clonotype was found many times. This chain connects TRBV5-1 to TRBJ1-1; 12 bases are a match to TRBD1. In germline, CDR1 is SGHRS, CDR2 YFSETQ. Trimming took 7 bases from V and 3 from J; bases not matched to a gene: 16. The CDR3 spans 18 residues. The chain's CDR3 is CASARAMGQGAKDTEAFF. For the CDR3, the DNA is TGCGCCAGCGCTCGAGCTATGGGACAGGGGGCGAAAGACACTGAAGCTTTCTTT.

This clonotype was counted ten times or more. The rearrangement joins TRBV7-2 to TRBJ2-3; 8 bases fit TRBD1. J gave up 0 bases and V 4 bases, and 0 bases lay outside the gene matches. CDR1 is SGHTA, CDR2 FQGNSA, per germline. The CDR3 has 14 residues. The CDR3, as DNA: TGTGCCAGCAGCTGGGACAGGAGCACAGATACGCAGTATTTT. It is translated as CASSWDRSTDTQYF.

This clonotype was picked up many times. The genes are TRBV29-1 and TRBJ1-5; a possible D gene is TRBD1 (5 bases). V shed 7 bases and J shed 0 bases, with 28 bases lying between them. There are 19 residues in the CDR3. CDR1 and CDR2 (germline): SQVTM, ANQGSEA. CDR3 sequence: CSGTAGAALIWDSNQPQHF. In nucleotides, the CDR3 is TGCAGCGGTACTGCCGGGGCGGCCCTAATATGGGATAGCAATCAGCCCCAGCATTTT.

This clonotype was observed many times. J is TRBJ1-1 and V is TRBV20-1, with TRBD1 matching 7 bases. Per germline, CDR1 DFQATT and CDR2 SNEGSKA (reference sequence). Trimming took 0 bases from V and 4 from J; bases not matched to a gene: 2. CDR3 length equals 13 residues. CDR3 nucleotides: TGCAGTGCTAGAGAGACAGGGATCACTGAAGCTTTCTTT. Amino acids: CSARETGITEAFF.

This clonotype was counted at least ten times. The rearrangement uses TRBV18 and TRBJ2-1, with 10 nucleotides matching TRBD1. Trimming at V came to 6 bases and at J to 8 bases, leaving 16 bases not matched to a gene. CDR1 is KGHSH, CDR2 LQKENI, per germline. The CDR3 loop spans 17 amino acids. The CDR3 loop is CASSHNRATGGFDEQFF. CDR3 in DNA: TGTGCCAGCTCCCACAACCGGGCGACAGGGGGCTTCGATGAGCAGTTCTTC. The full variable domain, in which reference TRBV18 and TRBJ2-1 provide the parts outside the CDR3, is NAGVMQNPRHLVRRRGQEARLRCSPMKGHSHVYWYRQLPEEGLKFMVYLQKENIIDESGMPKERFSAEFPKEGPSILRIQQVVRGDSAAYFCASSHNRATGGFDEQFFGPGTRLTVL.

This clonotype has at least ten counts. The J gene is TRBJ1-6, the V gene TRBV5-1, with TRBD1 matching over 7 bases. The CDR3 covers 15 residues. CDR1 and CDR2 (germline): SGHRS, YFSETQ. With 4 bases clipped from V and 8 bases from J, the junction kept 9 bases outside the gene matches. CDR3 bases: TGCGCCAGCAGCCCCGACAGGGATCTCCATTCACCCCTCCACTTT. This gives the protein CASSPDRDLHSPLHF.

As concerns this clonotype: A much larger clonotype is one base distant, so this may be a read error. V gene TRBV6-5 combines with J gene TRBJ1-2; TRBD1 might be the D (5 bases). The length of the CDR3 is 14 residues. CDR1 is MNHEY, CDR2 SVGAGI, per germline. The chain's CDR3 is CASIYEGTPYGYTF. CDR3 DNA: TGTGCCAGCATTTACGAGGGGACCCCGTATGGCTACACCTTC.

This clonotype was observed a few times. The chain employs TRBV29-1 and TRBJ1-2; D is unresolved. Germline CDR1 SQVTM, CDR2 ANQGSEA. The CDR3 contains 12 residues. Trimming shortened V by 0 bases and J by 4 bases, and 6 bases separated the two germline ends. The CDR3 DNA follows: TGCAGCGTTGAAGACAGCTCCTATGGCTACACCTTC. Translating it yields CSVEDSSYGYTF.

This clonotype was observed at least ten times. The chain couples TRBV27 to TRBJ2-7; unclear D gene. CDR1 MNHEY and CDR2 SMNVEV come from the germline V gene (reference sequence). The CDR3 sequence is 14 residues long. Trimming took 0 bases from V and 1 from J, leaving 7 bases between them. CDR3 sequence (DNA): TGTGCCAGCAGTTTATCGCCCGGGTCCTACGAGCAGTACTTC. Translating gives CASSLSPGSYEQYF.

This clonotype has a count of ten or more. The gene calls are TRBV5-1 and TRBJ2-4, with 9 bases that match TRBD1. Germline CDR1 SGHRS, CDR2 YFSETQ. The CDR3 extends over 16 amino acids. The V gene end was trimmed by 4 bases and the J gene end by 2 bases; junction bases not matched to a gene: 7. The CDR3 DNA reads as TGCGCCAGCAGCCCAACAGGGGGCAGTACCAAAAACATTCAGTACTTC. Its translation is CASSPTGGSTKNIQYF.

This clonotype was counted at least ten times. The CDR3 nucleotides are TGCAGTGCTAGTGAGCCTAAGAACTATGGCTACACCTTC. Its translation is CSASEPKNYGYTF. The chain has TRBV20-1 and TRBJ1-2, with D uncertain. Germline V gene sequence: CDR1 DFQATT, CDR2 SNEGSKA (reference sequence). V shed 3 bases and J shed 2 bases, with 10 bases lying between them. There are 13 residues in the CDR3.

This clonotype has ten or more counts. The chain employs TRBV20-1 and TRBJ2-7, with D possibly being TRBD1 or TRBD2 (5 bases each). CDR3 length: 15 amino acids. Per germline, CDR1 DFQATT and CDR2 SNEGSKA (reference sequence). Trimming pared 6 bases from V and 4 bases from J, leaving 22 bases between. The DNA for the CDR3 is TGCAGTGCCCGACCGCCTCAGGGTCGAGGGTACGAGCAGTACTTC. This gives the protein CSARPPQGRGYEQYF.